The 21 T cell receptor beta chains below come from one sample, sequenced in a study of blood T cell repertoires in COVID-19. This table comes from immunoSEQ multiplex PCR, and its TCRdb copy is limited to in-frame clones, with some not included. The data show about 170,000 clones, around nine tenths seen once. Sequenced sample: peripheral blood. The receptors shown here come from a young man with active or convalescent COVID-19.

The V gene is TRBV24-1, the J gene TRBJ2-2; 7 bases match TRBD1. The length of the CDR3 is 24 residues. Trimming took 1 base from V and 0 from J; bases not matched to a gene: 25. Germline V gene lookup returns CDR1 KGHDR and CDR2 SFDVKD. Written as DNA, the CDR3 is TGTGCCACCAGTGATTTACCAGGGCGACAGGGTCGGCTTAGCGAATCCGCGAACACCGGGGAGCTGTTTTTT. Amino acid sequence: CATSDLPGRQGRLSESANTGELFF.

This clone was observed a few times. V usage is TRBV2 and J usage is TRBJ1-6; 9 bases match TRBD1. CDR3 size: 14 residues. J was trimmed by 8 bases and V by 7 bases; bases with no gene match: 6. Germline lookup yields CDR1 SNHLY and CDR2 FYNNEI. This CDR3 is CASTPGQGDSPLHF. CDR3 DNA: TGTGCCAGCACCCCGGGACAGGGAGATTCACCCCTCCACTTT.

The V call is TRBV6-5, the J call TRBJ1-5; a weak D match, TRBD1 (5 bases). The ends were cut back, 6 bases at V and 0 bases at J, with 9 bases in the middle. This CDR3 has 14 residues. The germline gives CDR1 MNHEY, CDR2 SVGAGI. CDR3 amino acids: CASSSDSSNQPQHF. DNA of the CDR3: TGTGCCAGCAGCTCAGACAGTAGCAATCAGCCCCAGCATTTT.

J is TRBJ2-2 and V is TRBV3-1 (or the pseudogene TRBV3-2); maybe TRBD1 (6 bases). The germline V gene encodes CDR1 LGHDT and CDR2 YNNKEL (reference sequence). V was cut by 6 bases and J by 1 base, with 12 bases left in between. CDR3 length: 15 amino acids. CDR3 residues: CASRNRERNTGELFF. The CDR3 nucleotides read TGTGCCAGCAGGAACAGGGAGCGGAACACCGGGGAGCTGTTTTTT.

The J gene is TRBJ1-1, the V gene TRBV19; the match to TRBD1 covers 9 bases. The ends lost 3 bases at V and 3 bases at J; junction bases unmatched: 8. This CDR3 region has 16 residues. Germline-derived CDR1 and CDR2 are LNHDA and SQIVND (reference sequence). CDR3 DNA: TGTGCCAGTAGTATCGAACAGGGGGCGAGGGACACTGAAGCTTTCTTT. It is translated as CASSIEQGARDTEAFF.

The chain employs TRBV10-2 and TRBJ1-5; 10 bases are a match to TRBD1. CDR3 length: 13 amino acids. Germline V CDR1 and CDR2: WSHSY, SAAADI. V trimming: 5 bases; J trimming: 9 bases; junction bases outside the gene matches: 4. The chain's CDR3 is CASSQGQGLPQHF. The CDR3 bases are TGCGCCAGCAGTCAGGGACAGGGGTTGCCCCAGCATTTT.

This chain joins TRBV2 and TRBJ2-7; 8 nucleotides agree with TRBD2. The CDR3 runs 15 residues. Germline loops: CDR1 SNHLY, CDR2 FYNNEI. Trimming removed 8 bases from V and 1 base from J; junction bases left unmatched: 10. In nucleotides, the CDR3 is TGTGCCAGCCGCCGCGGGGGGACCTCTTCCTACGAGCAGTACTTC. This translates into CASRRGGTSSYEQYF. Combining the CDR3 with reference TRBV2 and TRBJ2-7 gives the whole variable domain EPEVTQTPSHQVTQMGQEVILRCVPISNHLYFYWYRQILGQKVEFLVSFYNNEISEKSEIFDDQFSVERPDGSNFTLKIRSTKLEDSAMYFCASRRGGTSSYEQYFGPGTRLTVT.

The rearrangement links TRBV28 to TRBJ1-6, with TRBD1 matching over 7 bases. In germline, CDR1 is MDHEN, CDR2 SYDVKM. The junction had 5 bases not matched to a gene; V was cut back by 8 bases and J by 7 bases. This CDR3 comprises 13 residues. This CDR3 is CASEGQNNSPLHF. The CDR3 region has the DNA TGTGCCAGCGAGGGACAGAACAATTCACCCCTCCACTTT.

This clone appeared once. The V call is TRBV5-4, the J call TRBJ2-3, with 10 bases matching TRBD2. The germline CDR1 and CDR2 sequences are SGHNT and YYREEE (reference sequence). This CDR3 region has 16 residues. V shed 0 bases and J 2 bases; nucleotides not matched to a gene: 3. CDR3 region: CASSLGLAGLTDTQYF. CDR3 bases: TGTGCCAGCAGCTTGGGACTAGCGGGTCTCACAGATACGCAGTATTTT. Based on the CDR3 plus reference TRBV5-4 and TRBJ2-3, the full variable domain is ETGVTQSPTHLIKTRGQQVTLRCSSQSGHNTVSWYQQALGQGPQFIFQYYREEENGRGNFPPRFSGLQFPNYSSELNVNALELDDSALYLCASSLGLAGLTDTQYFGPGTRLTVL.

The gene calls are TRBV14 and TRBJ2-7; the D gene is possibly TRBD1 (5 bases). The CDR3 has 14 residues. V gave up 2 bases and J gave up 3 bases, with 11 bases separating them. Germline lookup yields CDR1 SGHDN and CDR2 FVKESK. The CDR3 loop reads CASSQLDRGYEQYF. CDR3 DNA sequence: TGTGCCAGCAGCCAACTTGATAGGGGCTACGAGCAGTACTTC.

The genes are TRBV18 and TRBJ2-7; D possibly corresponds to TRBD1 (5 bases). The germline V gene encodes CDR1 KGHSH and CDR2 LQKENI. The CDR3 has 15 amino acids. The ends were cut back, 4 bases at V and 0 bases at J, with 13 bases in the middle. In DNA form, the CDR3 reads TGTGCCAGCTCACGCACAGGTCCCTACTCCTACGAGCAGTACGTC. Translating gives CASSRTGPYSYEQYV.

J is TRBJ1-1 and V is TRBV19, with a possible D match to TRBD1 (6 bases). V was trimmed by 7 bases and J by 3 bases, leaving 15 bases between them. The germline V gene encodes CDR1 LNHDA and CDR2 SQIVND (reference sequence). CDR3 length equals 14 residues. The CDR3 here is CASKGGRSYTEAFF. The DNA of the CDR3 is TGTGCCAGTAAGGGGGGGAGGTCTTACACTGAAGCTTTCTTT.

This chain uses TRBV5-1 with TRBJ1-2, with TRBD1 matching over 9 bases. CDR1 and CDR2 from the germline V gene are SGHRS and YFSETQ. Trimming took 0 bases from V and 0 from J; bases not matched to a gene: 3. This CDR3 has 16 residues. CDR3 region: CASSLDRGPANYGYTF. The CDR3 DNA is TGCGCCAGCAGCTTGGACAGGGGGCCAGCTAACTATGGCTACACCTTC.

V and J are TRBV21-1 and TRBJ1-5; no check of the table's D call, TRBD1, against the DNA was made. TRBV21-1 corresponds to a pseudogene. The CDR3 loop spans 13 amino acids. CDR3 residues: CASNLQGNQPQHF. CDR3 DNA sequence: TGTGCCAGCAACTTACAGGGGAACCAGCCCCAGCATTTT.

Only one count was recorded for this clone. The rearrangement links TRBV10-3 to TRBJ2-5, with 7 nucleotides matching TRBD1. The length of the CDR3 is 15 residues. The germline CDR1 and CDR2 sequences are ENHRY and SYGVKD. V lost 3 bases and J lost 2; bases outside the gene matches: 6. CDR3 in DNA: TGTGCCATCAGTGAAACGGGGACAGCTCAAGAGACCCAGTACTTC. Protein product: CAISETGTAQETQYF.

This rearrangement joins TRBV28 to TRBJ1-2; D is undetermined. V was shortened by 1 base and J by 3 bases, with 9 bases between the two germline ends. Germline values: CDR1 MDHEN, CDR2 SYDVKM. The CDR3 runs to 14 residues. Here the CDR3 DNA reads TGTGCCAGCAGTTTATCCGGGTTGGACTATGGCTACACCTTC. Translation gives CASSLSGLDYGYTF.

The chain carries TRBV7-8 and TRBJ1-4; the D gene is possibly TRBD1 (6 bases). V was clipped by 5 bases and J by 6 bases, with 19 bases between them. Germline lookup yields CDR1 SGHVS and CDR2 FQNEAQ. CDR3 length: 16 amino acids. CDR3 region: CASSQVMGTIHEKLFF. CDR3 bases: TGTGCCAGCAGCCAAGTGATGGGGACAATTCATGAAAAACTGTTTTTT.

The rearrangement links TRBV7-2 to TRBJ2-7; 9 nucleotides match TRBD1. The germline V gene has CDR1 SGHTA and CDR2 FQGNSA. V shed 6 bases, J shed 4 bases, and the junction held 16 bases outside the gene matches. This CDR3 is 17 amino acids long. The CDR3 protein is CASRRSRDRVTRYEQYV. The CDR3 DNA sequence: TGTGCCAGCAGAAGGTCCCGGGACAGGGTAACTCGGTACGAGCAGTACGTC.

The chain combines TRBV9 with TRBJ1-3; 7 nucleotides agree with TRBD1. Germline assignment: CDR1 SGDLS and CDR2 YYNGEE. The V segment lost 4 bases and the J segment 4 bases; nucleotides outside the gene matches: 5. This CDR3 spans 14 amino acids. CDR3 in amino acids: CASSLRGTGNTIYF. The CDR3, as DNA: TGTGCCAGCAGCCTCAGGGGGACCGGAAACACCATATATTTT.

The CDR3 nucleotides are TGTGCCAGCAGCTTAGGGGGTGGAGGGAGAGGGACCTACGAGCAGTACTTC. Translated, it gives CASSLGGGGRGTYEQYF. This chain joins TRBV11-3 and TRBJ2-7; perhaps TRBD2 as D (6 bases). The V and J ends lost 1 base and 2 bases respectively, with 18 bases between them. Germline V gene lookup returns CDR1 SGHNT and CDR2 YENEEA. The CDR3 sequence is 17 residues long.

V is TRBV5-1 and J is TRBJ1-2, with unresolved D. The CDR3 spans 15 residues. Germline loops: CDR1 SGHRS, CDR2 YFSETQ. With 3 bases removed from V and 1 base from J, the gap between germline ends came to 13 bases. CDR3 DNA: TGCGCCAGCAGCTCCGACCCTCAGGATAACTATGGCTACACCTTC. Its translation: CASSSDPQDNYGYTF. The whole variable domain, remainder taken from reference TRBV5-1 and TRBJ1-2, is KAGVTQTPRYLIKTRGQQVTLSCSPISGHRSVSWYQQTPGQGLQFLFEYFSETQRNKGNFPGRFSGRQFSNSRSEMNVSTLELGDSALYLCASSSDPQDNYGYTFGSGTRLTVV.